This is a list of T cell receptor beta chains from one sample in a study of Ad26.COV2.S vaccination and SARS-CoV-2 variants. Method: immunoSEQ multiplex PCR; TCRdb's copy keeps in-frame clones and lacks some. The table shows around 350,000 clones, with 85% occurring only once. Sample: peripheral blood, taken in a trial of Ad26.COV2.S vaccine versus placebo. The receptors come from a person aged 18-60 years who received the Ad26.COV2.S COVID-19 vaccine or a placebo. CDR3s leave out the opening cysteine and the closing phenylalanine or tryptophan. Each record gives: clone size, J gene, V gene, CDR3 protein. A row's size may be missing; if present it is once, few, many or a size class.

abundance: .; j_gene: TRBJ2-7; v_gene: TRBV9; CDR3aa: ASSVMTGNEQY
abundance: .; j_gene: TRBJ2-7; v_gene: TRBV24-1; CDR3aa: ATSEYGTNEQY
abundance: once; j_gene: TRBJ2-6; v_gene: TRBV11-2; CDR3aa: ASSSRGTGSGANVLT
abundance: .; j_gene: TRBJ2-2; v_gene: TRBV3-1/TRBV3-2; CDR3aa: ASSPLKLGFTGELF
abundance: .; j_gene: TRBJ2-7; v_gene: TRBV5-4; CDR3aa: ASSLGSGGGDEQY
abundance: .; j_gene: TRBJ2-3; v_gene: TRBV11-3; CDR3aa: ASSFRGIGTDTQY
abundance: .; j_gene: TRBJ1-6; v_gene: TRBV10-3; CDR3aa: AIRTGDNSPLH
abundance: .; j_gene: TRBJ2-7; v_gene: TRBV18; CDR3aa: ASSGASYEQY
abundance: .; j_gene: TRBJ2-7; v_gene: TRBV7-2; CDR3aa: ASRDSPSYEQY
abundance: .; j_gene: TRBJ2-1; v_gene: TRBV9; CDR3aa: ASSVTSENNEQF
abundance: .; j_gene: TRBJ2-6; v_gene: TRBV5-8; CDR3aa: ASSSRGPGAGANVLT
abundance: .; j_gene: TRBJ2-2; v_gene: TRBV27; CDR3aa: ASSLSTGHLSGTGELF
abundance: .; j_gene: TRBJ2-7; v_gene: TRBV6-5; CDR3aa: ASSPGQVSYEQY
abundance: .; j_gene: TRBJ1-5; v_gene: TRBV28; CDR3aa: ASITGGIQPQH
abundance: .; j_gene: TRBJ2-3; v_gene: TRBV28; CDR3aa: ASSLVSGSPDTQY
abundance: .; j_gene: TRBJ1-6; v_gene: TRBV19; CDR3aa: ASSMYSQENSPLH
abundance: .; j_gene: TRBJ1-2; v_gene: TRBV4-1; CDR3aa: ASRRVGEGSGYT
abundance: .; j_gene: TRBJ2-1; v_gene: TRBV6-2/TRBV6-3; CDR3aa: ASSYPGLASPKYYNEQF
abundance: .; j_gene: TRBJ2-2; v_gene: TRBV9; CDR3aa: ASSVDWAGELF
abundance: .; j_gene: TRBJ1-3; v_gene: TRBV2; CDR3aa: ASSAGSGNTIY
abundance: .; j_gene: TRBJ2-1; v_gene: TRBV2; CDR3aa: ASRGEGNEQF
abundance: .; j_gene: TRBJ1-6; v_gene: TRBV27; CDR3aa: ASSLNRDSPLH
abundance: .; j_gene: TRBJ2-1; v_gene: TRBV2; CDR3aa: ASSPLAGVSNEQF
abundance: .; j_gene: TRBJ2-7; v_gene: TRBV4-1; CDR3aa: ASSQELGRPRLGQY
abundance: .; j_gene: TRBJ2-7; v_gene: TRBV5-4; CDR3aa: ASSLVAGMNYEQY
abundance: .; j_gene: TRBJ2-6; v_gene: TRBV14; CDR3aa: ASRPLSGANVLT
abundance: .; j_gene: TRBJ2-7; v_gene: TRBV24-1; CDR3aa: ATSSSGTEPYEQY
abundance: .; j_gene: TRBJ2-1; v_gene: TRBV20-1; CDR3aa: SASAPGPYNEQF
abundance: .; j_gene: TRBJ2-1; v_gene: TRBV28; CDR3aa: ASRVLADHYNEQF
abundance: .; j_gene: TRBJ2-7; v_gene: TRBV11-2; CDR3aa: ASSLADTYEQY
abundance: .; j_gene: TRBJ2-2; v_gene: TRBV4-1; CDR3aa: ASSQEGEGSSRRELF
abundance: .; j_gene: TRBJ1-5; v_gene: TRBV9; CDR3aa: ASSEGSSNQPQH
abundance: .; j_gene: TRBJ2-3; v_gene: TRBV15; CDR3aa: ATSRVASGGWDTQY
abundance: once; j_gene: TRBJ2-4; v_gene: TRBV4-1; CDR3aa: ASSPMIVAKNIQY
abundance: once; j_gene: TRBJ1-6; v_gene: TRBV6-5; CDR3aa: ASSRGGERNSPLH
abundance: .; j_gene: TRBJ2-3; v_gene: TRBV7-6; CDR3aa: ASSLVGGRSTDTQY
abundance: once; j_gene: TRBJ2-7; v_gene: TRBV29-1; CDR3aa: SAQTGVYEQY
abundance: .; j_gene: TRBJ2-3; v_gene: TRBV27; CDR3aa: ASRAGMGHFTDTQY
abundance: few; j_gene: TRBJ2-1; v_gene: TRBV11-3; CDR3aa: ASSLGRGDGVGDEQF
abundance: .; j_gene: TRBJ2-1; v_gene: TRBV18; CDR3aa: ASSPSLVADTNEQF
abundance: .; j_gene: TRBJ1-6; v_gene: TRBV27; CDR3aa: ASSLSTPYSMFGSPLH
abundance: .; j_gene: TRBJ2-1; v_gene: TRBV7-8; CDR3aa: ASSLRSSGSFYNEQF
abundance: .; j_gene: TRBJ2-7; v_gene: TRBV5-1; CDR3aa: ASSLGDRDYEQY
abundance: .; j_gene: TRBJ2-1; v_gene: TRBV5-6; CDR3aa: ASSHALWGTGENEQF
abundance: few; j_gene: TRBJ2-3; v_gene: TRBV5-1; CDR3aa: ASSLAQGADTQY
abundance: .; j_gene: TRBJ1-2; v_gene: TRBV19; CDR3aa: ASSPGTVNYGYT
abundance: .; j_gene: TRBJ1-2; v_gene: TRBV30; CDR3aa: AWHRDRTDYGYT
abundance: .; j_gene: TRBJ1-4; v_gene: TRBV18; CDR3aa: ASSPSDIEGINEKLF
abundance: .; j_gene: TRBJ1-2; v_gene: TRBV19; CDR3aa: ASSPGVGNYGYT
abundance: .; j_gene: TRBJ1-4; v_gene: TRBV27; CDR3aa: ASSRDRGRGNEKLF
abundance: .; j_gene: TRBJ2-7; v_gene: TRBV6-2/TRBV6-3; CDR3aa: ASSLDVSYEQY
abundance: .; j_gene: TRBJ1-4; v_gene: TRBV19; CDR3aa: ASSPTGQGEKLF
abundance: .; j_gene: TRBJ2-5; v_gene: TRBV5-1; CDR3aa: ASSLGLETQY
abundance: .; j_gene: TRBJ1-5; v_gene: TRBV5-1; CDR3aa: ASSLGQDSNQPQH
abundance: many; j_gene: TRBJ2-7; v_gene: TRBV5-4; CDR3aa: ASSLGGFGIYEQY
abundance: .; j_gene: TRBJ2-3; v_gene: TRBV3-1/TRBV3-2; CDR3aa: ASSQMGREGTDTQY
abundance: .; j_gene: TRBJ2-5; v_gene: TRBV25-1; CDR3aa: ASSDPKGGGETQY
abundance: few; j_gene: TRBJ2-3; v_gene: TRBV7-2; CDR3aa: ASSLGSARHTDTQY